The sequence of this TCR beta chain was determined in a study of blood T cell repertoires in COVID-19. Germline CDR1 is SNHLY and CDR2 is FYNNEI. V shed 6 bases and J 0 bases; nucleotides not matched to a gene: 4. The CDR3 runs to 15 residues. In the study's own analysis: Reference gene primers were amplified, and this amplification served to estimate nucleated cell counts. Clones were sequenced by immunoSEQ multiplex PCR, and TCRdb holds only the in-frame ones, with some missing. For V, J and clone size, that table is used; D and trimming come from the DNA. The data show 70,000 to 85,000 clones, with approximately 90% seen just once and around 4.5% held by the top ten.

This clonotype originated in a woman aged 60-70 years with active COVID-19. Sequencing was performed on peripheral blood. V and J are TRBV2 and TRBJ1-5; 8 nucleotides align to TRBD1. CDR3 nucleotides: TGTGCCAGCAGAAGGGACAGGATTAGCAATCAGCCCCAGCATTTT. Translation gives CASRRDRISNQPQHF.